This TCR beta chain is drawn from a study of technical replicates of blood from a few donors. TCRdb's copy holds only in-frame clones and misses some; the assay was immunoSEQ multiplex PCR. The top ten clones hold approximately 0.2% of a sample with approximately 69,000 clones, roughly 96% of them seen once. The length of the CDR3 is 16 residues. Trimming removed 4 bases at V and 0 bases at J, with 16 bases between. Per germline, CDR1 GTSNPN and CDR2 SVGIG (reference sequence). This sequence was found in a human donor in good health. Source material: T cells isolated from PBMCs. The chain has TRBV30 and TRBJ1-3; D may be TRBD1 (6 bases). The CDR3 nucleotides are TGTGCCTGGAACGGCAGGGGTTGGAGCTCTGGAAACACCATATATTTT. The encoded protein is CAWNGRGWSSGNTIYF. Full variable domain (outside the CDR3, taken from reference TRBV30 and TRBJ1-3): SQTIHQWPATLVQPVGSPLSLECTVEGTSNPNLYWYRQAAGRGLQLLFYSVGIGQISSEVPQNLSASRPQDRQFILSSKKLLLSDSGFYLCAWNGRGWSSGNTIYFGEGSWLTVV.